Listed below are T cell receptor beta chains from one sample, sequenced in a study of spatial heterogeneity in lung cancer. MiXCR, run by TCRdb on the 5' RACE reads, gives a single entry per CDR3 protein. The table records about 11,000 distinct CDR3 sequences, 3.5% to 4.5% of them present only once. The sequencing here drew on PBMCs, taken at surgery. Source of these receptors: a female donor with early-stage non-small cell lung cancer. Both conserved end residues are part of each CDR3. A D gene is named only where the DNA matches it firmly. The size entry gives once, few or many counts, or a class when the clone is expanded.

V	J	size	D	DNA	CDR3
TRBV5-4	TRBJ2-1	many	TRBD2	TGTGCCAGCCGATCCGGACTAGCGGGCCTCAATGAGCAGTTCTTC	CASRSGLAGLNEQFF
TRBV20-1	TRBJ2-5	many	-	TGCAGTGCTAGAGTTCTAGCCAACCAAGAGACCCAGTACTTC	CSARVLANQETQYF
TRBV9	TRBJ2-7	many	-	TGTGCCAGCAGCGTAGTAGACGGAGACTACGAGCAGTACTTC	CASSVVDGDYEQYF
TRBV6-6	TRBJ1-2	many	-	TGTGCCAGCAGGGGGCTTGGGGTTCAGAAGGCTAACTATGGCTACACCTTC	CASRGLGVQKANYGYTF
TRBV27	TRBJ1-6	many	-	TGTGCCAGCAGTGGGACCCGGATAGCACCCCTCCACTTT	CASSGTRIAPLHF
TRBV5-1	TRBJ1-2	many	-	TGCGCCAGCAGCCCCGGACAGAACTATGGCTACACCTTC	CASSPGQNYGYTF
TRBV6-5	TRBJ2-3	many	-	TGTGCCAGCAAACCCGGCCAGCTGGGGGATACGCAGTATTTT	CASKPGQLGDTQYF
TRBV20-1	TRBJ2-5	many	-	TGCAGTGCTTTCGGGGGACTCCAAGAGACCCAGTACTTC	CSAFGGLQETQYF
TRBV27	TRBJ2-7	many	TRBD1	TGTGCCAGCCGGGACAGATTCTACGAGCAGTACTTC	CASRDRFYEQYF
TRBV28	TRBJ1-5	many	TRBD1	TGTGCCAGCAGTTGGGGGACAGGCAATCAGCCCCAGCATTTT	CASSWGTGNQPQHF
TRBV29-1	TRBJ1-1	many	-	TGCAGCGTTGTGAGGCCGTCCATTTCGAACACTGAAGCTTTCTTT	CSVVRPSISNTEAFF
TRBV7-2	TRBJ1-4	many	TRBD1	TGTGCCAGCAGCGCCGTAGGGGGCAGGGAAAAACTGTTTTTT	CASSAVGGREKLFF
TRBV12-3/TRBV12-4	TRBJ1-2	many	-	TGTGCCAGCAGTCCCCGCCCCCCCACAGGGCTTCTCACCTTC	CASSPRPPTGLLTF
TRBV4-3	TRBJ2-6	many	-	TGCGCCAGCAGCCATGTAGGGCGCTCTGGGGCCAACGTCCTGACTTTC	CASSHVGRSGANVLTF
TRBV12-3/TRBV12-4	TRBJ1-1	many	-	TGTGCCAGCAGTTTGGTAAAGCAATCTGAAGCTTTCTTT	CASSLVKQSEAFF
TRBV4-3	TRBJ1-4	many	TRBD1	TGCGCCAGCAGCCAAGGGACAGGGCTGGCTAATGAAAAACTGTTTTTT	CASSQGTGLANEKLFF